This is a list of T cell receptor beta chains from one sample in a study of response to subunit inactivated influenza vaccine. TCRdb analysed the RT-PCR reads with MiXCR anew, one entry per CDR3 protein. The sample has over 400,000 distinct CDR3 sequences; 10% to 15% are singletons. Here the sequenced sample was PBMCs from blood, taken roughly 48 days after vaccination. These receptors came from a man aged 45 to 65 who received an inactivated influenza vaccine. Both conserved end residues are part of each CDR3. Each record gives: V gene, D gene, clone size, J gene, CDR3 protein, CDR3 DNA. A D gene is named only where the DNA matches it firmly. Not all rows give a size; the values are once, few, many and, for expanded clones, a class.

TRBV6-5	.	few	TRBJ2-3	CASSYNTDTQYF	TGTGCCAGCAGTTACAACACAGATACGCAGTATTTT
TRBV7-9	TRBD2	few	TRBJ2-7	CASSLAQAASGGEQYF	TGTGCCAGCAGCTTAGCGCAGGCGGCTTCGGGGGGTGAGCAGTACTTC
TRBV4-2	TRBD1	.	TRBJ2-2	CASSRLKTGAKNTGELFF	TGTGCCAGCAGCCGACTTAAGACAGGGGCCAAGAACACCGGGGAGCTGTTTTTT
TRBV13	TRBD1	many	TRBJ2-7	CASTLTGGAYEQYF	TGTGCCAGCACATTGACAGGGGGAGCCTACGAGCAGTACTTC
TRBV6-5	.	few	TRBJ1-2	CASRQDSYGYTF	TGTGCCAGCAGACAGGACAGCTATGGCTACACCTTC
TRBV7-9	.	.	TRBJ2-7	CASSSGTGLYEQYF	TGTGCCAGCAGCTCCGGGACTGGCTTGTACGAGCAGTACTTC
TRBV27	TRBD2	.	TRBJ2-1	CASSSPTSGSGNEQFF	TGTGCCAGCAGTTCTCCGACTAGCGGATCGGGCAATGAGCAGTTCTTC
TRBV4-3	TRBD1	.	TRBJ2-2	CASSWFAGGTGELFF	TGCGCCAGCAGTTGGTTCGCAGGGGGCACCGGGGAGCTGTTTTTT
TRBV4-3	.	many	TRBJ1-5	CASSQDSNQPQHF	TGTGCCAGCAGCCAAGACAGCAATCAGCCCCAGCATTTT
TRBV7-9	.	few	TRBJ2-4	CASNILGGGKNIQYF	TGTGCCAGCAACATCCTAGGGGGAGGCAAAAACATTCAGTACTTC
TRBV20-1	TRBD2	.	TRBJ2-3	CSARKAGNTDTQYF	TGCAGTGCTAGAAAAGCGGGAAACACAGATACGCAGTATTTT
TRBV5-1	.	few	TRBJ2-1	CASSLGSGPLSYNEQFF	TGCGCCAGCAGCTTGGGATCGGGGCCTCTCTCCTACAATGAGCAGTTCTTC
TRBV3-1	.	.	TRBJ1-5	CASSQDLAGQPQHF	TGTGCCAGCAGCCAAGATTTAGCTGGACAGCCCCAGCATTTT
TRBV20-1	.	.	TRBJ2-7	CSARVGARRYEQYF	TGCAGTGCTAGAGTAGGGGCAAGAAGGTACGAGCAGTACTTC
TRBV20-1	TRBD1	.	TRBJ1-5	CSARRPSGQGSQPQHF	TGCAGTGCTAGACGACCGTCGGGACAGGGGAGTCAGCCCCAGCATTTT
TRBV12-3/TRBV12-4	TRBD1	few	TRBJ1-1	CASSGSTGVNTEAFF	TGTGCCAGCAGTGGATCGACAGGGGTGAACACTGAAGCTTTCTTT
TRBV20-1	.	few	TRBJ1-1	CSARESGTANTEAFF	TGCAGTGCTAGAGAATCCGGGACCGCGAACACTGAAGCTTTCTTT
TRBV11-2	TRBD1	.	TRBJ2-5	CASSLGLLGPGGWETQYF	TGTGCCAGCAGCTTAGGTCTACTCGGACCAGGGGGTTGGGAGACCCAGTACTTC
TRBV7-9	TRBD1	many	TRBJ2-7	CASSYGGTGIYEQYF	TGTGCCAGCAGCTACGGCGGGACAGGGATCTACGAGCAGTACTTC
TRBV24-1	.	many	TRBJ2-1	CATRSTDRTPHF	TGTGCCACCAGGAGCACTGACAGAACTCCTCATTTC
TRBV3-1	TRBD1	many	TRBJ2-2	CASSPNPGGGTGELFF	TGTGCCAGCAGCCCAAACCCAGGGGGTGGCACCGGGGAGCTGTTTTTT
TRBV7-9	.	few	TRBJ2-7	CASSETAYYEQYF	TGTGCCAGCAGTGAGACAGCGTACTACGAGCAGTACTTC
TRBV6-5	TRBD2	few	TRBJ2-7	CASSYTPSGSFAYEQYF	TGTGCCAGCAGTTACACCCCTAGCGGGAGTTTTGCCTACGAGCAGTACTTC
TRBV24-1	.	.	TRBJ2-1	CATSDVTTGTDSYNEQFF	TGTGCCACCAGTGATGTAACCACCGGGACGGATTCCTACAATGAGCAGTTCTTC
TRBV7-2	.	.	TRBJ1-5	CASSLDHQPQRF	TGTGCCAGCAGCTTAGACCATCAGCCCCAGCGTTTT
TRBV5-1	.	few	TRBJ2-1	CASSLQRTSYNEQFF	TGCGCCAGCAGCTTGCAGCGGACCTCCTACAATGAGCAGTTCTTC
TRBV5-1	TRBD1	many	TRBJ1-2	CASSRPLFPGQGYYGYTF	TGCGCCAGCAGCCGACCTTTATTTCCGGGACAGGGATACTATGGCTACACCTTC
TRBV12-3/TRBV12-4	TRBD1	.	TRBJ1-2	CASSYRQGGGYTF	TGTGCCAGCAGTTATCGGCAGGGGGGAGGCTACACCTTC
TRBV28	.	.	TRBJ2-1	CAGRGGSYNEQFF	TGTGCCGGAAGGGGGGGGTCCTACAATGAGCAGTTCTTC
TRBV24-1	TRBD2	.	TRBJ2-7	CATSDFSGGLDEQYF	TGTGCCACCAGTGATTTTAGCGGGGGGCTGGACGAGCAGTACTTC
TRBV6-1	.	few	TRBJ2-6	CASSEKLPGNRHSGANVLTF	TGTGCCAGCAGTGAAAAACTACCCGGGAACAGGCACTCTGGGGCCAACGTCCTGACTTTC
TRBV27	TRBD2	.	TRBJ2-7	CASSSGLAGAVEQYF	TGTGCCAGCAGTTCCGGACTAGCGGGAGCCGTCGAGCAGTACTTC
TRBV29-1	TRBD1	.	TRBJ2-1	CSVRTGLYNEQFF	TGCAGCGTCCGGACAGGACTCTACAATGAGCAGTTCTTC
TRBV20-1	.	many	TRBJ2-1	CSASIANEQFF	TGCAGTGCTAGCATAGCGAATGAGCAGTTCTTC
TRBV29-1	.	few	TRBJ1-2	CSVGVSPDYGYTF	TGCAGCGTTGGAGTATCCCCGGACTATGGCTACACCTTC
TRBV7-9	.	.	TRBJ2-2	CATKDLGTGELFF	TGTGCCACCAAGGACCTAGGCACCGGGGAGCTGTTTTTT
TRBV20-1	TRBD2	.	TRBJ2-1	CSAAGLAGERAYNEQFF	TGCAGTGCAGCGGGACTAGCGGGAGAGAGAGCCTACAATGAGCAGTTCTTC
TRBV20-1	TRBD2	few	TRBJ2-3	CSASSASGSIDTQYF	TGCAGTGCTAGCAGCGCTAGCGGGAGTATAGATACGCAGTATTTT
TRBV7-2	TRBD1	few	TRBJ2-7	CASTRSTGNSYEQYF	TGTGCCAGCACCCGATCGACAGGGAACTCCTACGAGCAGTACTTC
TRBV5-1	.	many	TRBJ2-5	CASSLERPIQETQYF	TGCGCCAGCAGCTTGGAGCGACCGATCCAAGAGACCCAGTACTTC
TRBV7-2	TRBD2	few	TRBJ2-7	CASSLVPWRGKPREQYF	TGTGCCAGCAGCTTAGTACCCTGGCGGGGGAAACCTAGAGAGCAGTACTTC
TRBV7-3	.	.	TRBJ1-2	CASSSGRADGYTF	TGTGCCAGCAGCTCCGGAAGGGCAGATGGCTACACCTTC
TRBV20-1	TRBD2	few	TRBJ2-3	CSMKAGSELGDTQYF	TGCAGTATGAAAGCGGGGAGCGAGCTAGGGGATACGCAGTATTTT
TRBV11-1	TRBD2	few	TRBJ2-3	CASSLFNAGGTDTQYF	TGTGCCAGCAGCTTATTTAACGCGGGGGGCACAGATACGCAGTATTTT
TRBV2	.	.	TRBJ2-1	CASPLEGAVNEQFF	TGTGCCAGCCCTCTGGAGGGGGCGGTCAATGAGCAGTTCTTC
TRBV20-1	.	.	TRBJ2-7	CSARGRDFRYEQYF	TGCAGTGCTAGAGGTCGGGACTTTCGATACGAGCAGTACTTC
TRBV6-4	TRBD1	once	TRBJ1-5	CASLGQVQQPQHF	TGTGCCAGCCTCGGACAGGTCCAGCAGCCCCAGCATTTT
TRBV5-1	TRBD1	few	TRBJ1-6	CASRNYRGPNSPLHF	TGCGCCAGCAGAAATTACAGGGGACCTAATTCACCCCTCCACTTT
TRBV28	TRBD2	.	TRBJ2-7	CASSPIAGRSNAYEQYF	TGTGCCAGCAGCCCAATAGCGGGTAGGAGTAACGCCTACGAGCAGTACTTC
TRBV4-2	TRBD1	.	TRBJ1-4	CASSVTGVGPVTTNEKLFF	TGTGCCAGCAGCGTCACAGGGGTAGGCCCGGTGACAACTAATGAAAAACTGTTTTTT
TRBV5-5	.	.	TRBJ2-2	CASSLFQGTGELFF	TGTGCCAGCAGCTTGTTTCAGGGAACCGGGGAGCTGTTTTTT
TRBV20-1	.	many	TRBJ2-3	CSARPSTDTQYF	TGCAGTGCCAGGCCCAGCACAGATACGCAGTATTTT
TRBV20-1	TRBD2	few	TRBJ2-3	CRGPRGTSGYTSTDTQYF	TGCAGGGGTCCTAGGGGGACTAGCGGATACACTAGCACAGATACGCAGTATTTT